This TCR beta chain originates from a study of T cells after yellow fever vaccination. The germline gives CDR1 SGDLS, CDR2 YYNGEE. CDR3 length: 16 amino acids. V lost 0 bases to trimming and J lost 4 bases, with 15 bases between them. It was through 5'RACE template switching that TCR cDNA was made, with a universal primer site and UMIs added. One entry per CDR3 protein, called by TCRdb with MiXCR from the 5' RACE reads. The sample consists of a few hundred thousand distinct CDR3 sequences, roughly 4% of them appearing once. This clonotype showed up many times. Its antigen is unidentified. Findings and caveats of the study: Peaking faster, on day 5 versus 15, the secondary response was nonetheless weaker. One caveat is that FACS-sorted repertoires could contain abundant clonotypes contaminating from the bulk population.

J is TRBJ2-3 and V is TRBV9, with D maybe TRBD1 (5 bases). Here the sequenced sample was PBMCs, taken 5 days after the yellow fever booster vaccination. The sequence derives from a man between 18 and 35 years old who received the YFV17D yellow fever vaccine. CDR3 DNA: TGTGCCAGCAGCGTAGGCGGACACCCGGTGGCAGATACGCAGTATTTT. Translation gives CASSVGGHPVADTQYF.